Listed below are T cell receptor beta chains from one sample, sequenced in a study of T cell responses to AZD1222 COVID-19 vaccine. Using immunoSEQ multiplex PCR, the repertoire was profiled, and TCRdb retains in-frame clones only, with some absent. This table has roughly 120,000 clones, roughly 85% appearing once. Specimen: peripheral blood, collected on day 0 of AZD1222 vaccination. Receptors were obtained from an adult in good health. The CDR3 runs from the conserved cysteine through the conserved F or W. The order of the fields is J gene, V gene, CDR3 protein.

TRBJ2-7,TRBV19,CASKRSDSYEQYF
TRBJ2-7,TRBV7-5,CARSSPQGAIPYEQYF
TRBJ2-2,TRBV24-1,CATDGGQSTGELFF
TRBJ2-2,TRBV19,CASSIVELAGSTGELFF
TRBJ2-1,TRBV5-4,CASAFGAGASYNEQFF
TRBJ1-1,TRBV29-1,CSVQPQGSTEAFF
TRBJ1-2,TRBV3-1/TRBV3-2,CASSTGAEVRGYTF
TRBJ1-2,TRBV12-3/TRBV12-4,CASIGGGSYGYTF
TRBJ1-6,TRBV4-2,CASSQVGTDNSPLHF
TRBJ2-3,TRBV19,CASRMGLAVSTDTQYF
TRBJ1-1,TRBV6-2/TRBV6-3,CASSSPLGGNTEAFF
TRBJ1-4,TRBV28,CASSLSQGGEKLFF
TRBJ2-7,TRBV28,CASTSHRGPLYEQYF
TRBJ2-2,TRBV5-4,CASSGLAQNTGELFF
TRBJ2-3,TRBV7-8,CASSLIGRPDTQYF
TRBJ2-2,TRBV7-7,CASSPREGPTGELFF
TRBJ2-2,TRBV9,CASSVISGGSVTGELFF
TRBJ1-2,TRBV28,CASSLKSNRAVYGYTF
TRBJ2-1,TRBV6-1,CASSEVGQGYNEQFF
TRBJ2-3,TRBV2,CASIRDGFRDTQYF
TRBJ2-6,TRBV5-6,CASSLYAGANVLTF
TRBJ2-7,TRBV7-2,CASSLGIGTVSEQYF
TRBJ1-1,TRBV7-3,CASSTGGLGNTEAFF
TRBJ1-3,TRBV5-6,CASSPRDRTSGNTIYF
TRBJ1-2,TRBV28,CASSLGDTYGYTF
TRBJ1-2,TRBV3-1/TRBV3-2,CASSQNGRVNGYTF
TRBJ2-7,TRBV19,CASKAGGVYEQYF
TRBJ2-5,TRBV7-9,CASSSRDPRLGKTQYF
TRBJ2-2,TRBV5-5,CASSSSPNTGELFF
TRBJ1-6,TRBV28,CASLDYNSPLHF
TRBJ2-5,TRBV12-3/TRBV12-4,CASSPSGGRAQYF
TRBJ1-5,TRBV2,CASRMGSLVNQPQHF
TRBJ2-3,TRBV2,CASRASESDTQYF